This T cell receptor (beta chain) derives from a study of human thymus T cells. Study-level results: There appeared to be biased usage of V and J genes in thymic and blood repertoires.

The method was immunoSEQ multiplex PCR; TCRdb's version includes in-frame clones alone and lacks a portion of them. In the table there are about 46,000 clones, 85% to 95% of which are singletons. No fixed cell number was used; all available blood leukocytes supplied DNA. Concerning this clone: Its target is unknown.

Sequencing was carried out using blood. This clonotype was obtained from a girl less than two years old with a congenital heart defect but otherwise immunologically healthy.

The CDR3 loop reads CASGAGDTGLEKLFF. The CDR3 DNA sequence: TGTGCCAGCGGCGCGGGGGACACTGGCTTAGAAAAACTGTTTTTT. The chain carries TRBV5-6 and TRBJ1-4; D is possibly TRBD1 (6 bases). V shed 7 bases and J shed 8 bases, with 21 bases lying between them. Looked up from germline, CDR1 is SGHDT and CDR2 is YYEEEE. The CDR3 runs 15 residues.